These 22 T cell receptor beta chains were all obtained from the same sample, sequenced in a study of blood T cell repertoires in COVID-19. TCRdb's copy holds only in-frame clones and misses some; the assay was immunoSEQ multiplex PCR. This table has 95,000 to 150,000 clones, about 87% appearing once. Sequenced input: peripheral blood. These receptors were collected from a woman in her forties or fifties with acute or convalescent COVID-19.

V usage is TRBV11-3 and J usage is TRBJ2-7; 7 bases line up with TRBD2. From germline, CDR1 is SGHNT and CDR2 YENEEA. This CDR3 has 13 amino acids. After removal of 7 bases from V and 0 bases from J, the junction contained 3 bases not matched to a gene. CDR3 coding DNA: TGTGCCAGCACCACGGGGGGCTCCTACGAGCAGTACTTC. It encodes CASTTGGSYEQYF.

This clone was observed a handful of times. This chain uses TRBV29-1 with TRBJ1-2; perhaps TRBD1 as D (6 bases). The germline V and J ends were trimmed by 6 bases and 6 bases, with 8 bases remaining between them. Germline lookup yields CDR1 SQVTM and CDR2 ANQGSEA. The CDR3 is 10 residues long. CDR3 bases: TGCAGCGTACAGGGTAATGGCTACACCTTC. Translation: CSVQGNGYTF.

This rearrangement joins TRBV2 to TRBJ1-4; D not certain. Between the trimmed V and J ends, which lost 7 bases and 8 bases, there was a span of 11 bases. Germline V lookup: CDR1 SNHLY, CDR2 FYNNEI. There are 12 residues in the CDR3. The DNA of the CDR3 is TGTGCCAGCACCCGAGAACGGGAAAAACTGTTTTTT. Translating it yields CASTREREKLFF. Full variable domain (outside the CDR3, taken from reference TRBV2 and TRBJ1-4): EPEVTQTPSHQVTQMGQEVILRCVPISNHLYFYWYRQILGQKVEFLVSFYNNEISEKSEIFDDQFSVERPDGSNFTLKIRSTKLEDSAMYFCASTREREKLFFGSGTQLSVL.

The chain is built from TRBV18 and TRBJ2-5; tentative D call: TRBD1 (5 bases). Trimming took off 1 base at V and 4 bases at J, with 7 bases between the two ends. Germline CDR1 and CDR2: KGHSH and LQKENI. This CDR3 comprises 13 residues. CDR3 nucleotides: TGTGCCAGCTCACCACGGGGCCCAGAGACCCAGTACTTC. Protein product: CASSPRGPETQYF.

The rearrangement uses TRBV7-2 and TRBJ2-3; TRBD2 might be the D (6 bases). The CDR3 covers 15 residues. Trimming cost V 8 bases and J 0 bases, with 15 bases left between them. From germline, CDR1 is SGHTA and CDR2 FQGNSA. CDR3 residues: CASAPGGESTDTQYF. CDR3 sequence (DNA): TGTGCCAGCGCGCCCGGCGGGGAGAGCACAGATACGCAGTATTTT.

The rearrangement uses TRBV6-4 and TRBJ2-5; 7 bases agree with TRBD2. The CDR3 consists of 16 residues. The V and J ends lost 3 bases and 1 base, in that order; junction bases with no gene match: 8. Germline V gene lookup returns CDR1 MRHNA and CDR2 SNTAGT. The chain's CDR3 is CASSEGGGGGQETQYF. CDR3 sequence (DNA): TGTGCCAGCAGTGAAGGTGGCGGGGGAGGCCAAGAGACCCAGTACTTC.

The rearrangement uses TRBV5-6 and TRBJ2-7, with 10 bases matching TRBD2. The length of the CDR3 is 15 residues. J gave up 2 bases and V 2 bases, and 4 bases lay outside the gene matches. Germline values: CDR1 SGHDT, CDR2 YYEEEE. The CDR3 region is CASSLGTSGAYEQYF. The CDR3 nucleotides are TGTGCCAGCAGCTTAGGAACTAGCGGGGCCTACGAGCAGTACTTC.

The chain uses TRBV3-1 (or the pseudogene TRBV3-2) and TRBJ2-7; TRBD2 agrees at 9 bases. Germline CDR1 LGHDT, CDR2 YNNKEL (reference sequence). The CDR3 sequence is 13 residues long. Germline trimming cut 3 bases from V and 7 bases from J; bases unmatched to any gene: 4. The CDR3 sequence is CASSQAAGGEQYF. The DNA for the CDR3 is TGTGCCAGCAGCCAGGCGGCGGGAGGGGAGCAGTACTTC.

This clone was counted a single time. V and J are TRBV6-5 and TRBJ1-1; 8 bases map to TRBD1. Germline loops: CDR1 MNHEY, CDR2 SVGAGI. CDR3 length: 15 residues. V trimming: 5 bases; J trimming: 4 bases; junction bases outside the gene matches: 9. In DNA, the CDR3 is TGTGCCAGCAGTCGACGGGACAGGCTAGGCACTGAAGCTTTCTTT. It yields the protein CASSRRDRLGTEAFF.

The CDR3 here is CASSLTAQIYEQYF. The CDR3 region has the DNA TGTGCCAGCAGCTTGACAGCTCAAATCTACGAGCAGTACTTC. This sequence joins TRBV7-2 and TRBJ2-7, with D possibly TRBD1 on 5 matching bases. CDR3 length equals 14 residues. V lost 3 bases and J lost 3, with 12 bases in between. The germline CDR1 and CDR2 sequences are SGHTA and FQGNSA.

This chain connects TRBV30 to TRBJ1-2; no clear D gene. V lost 5 bases and J lost 0, with 7 bases in between. The CDR3 length is 12 residues. In germline, CDR1 is GTSNPN, CDR2 SVGIG (reference sequence). The CDR3, as DNA: TGTGCCTGGGAAACAGCTAACTATGGCTACACCTTC. This sequence encodes CAWETANYGYTF.

This chain joins TRBV10-2 and TRBJ1-4, with unresolved D. V was clipped by 7 bases and J by 0 bases, with 12 bases between them. There are 15 residues in the CDR3. CDR1 WSHSY and CDR2 SAAADI come from the germline V gene. The CDR3 nucleotides read TGCGCCAGCATAAGTGGAGATGCAACTAATGAAAAACTGTTTTTT. This codes for CASISGDATNEKLFF.

Remarks on this clone: This may arise from a read error, as a much more abundant clone is one base away. The rearrangement uses TRBV9 and TRBJ1-1; D is possibly TRBD1 (6 bases). The germline V and J ends were trimmed by 4 bases and 0 bases, with 10 bases remaining between them. CDR1 SGDLS and CDR2 YYNGEE come from the germline V gene. This CDR3 region has 14 residues. The CDR3 loop is CASSHGQMNTEAFF. For the CDR3, the DNA is TGTGCCAGCAGCCACGGACAGATGAACACTGAAGCTTTCTTT.

V gene TRBV19 combines with J gene TRBJ1-1; tentatively, D is TRBD1 (6 bases). The CDR3 consists of 13 residues. V was pared by 5 bases and J by 5 bases, with 12 bases between. From germline, CDR1 is LNHDA and CDR2 SQIVND (reference sequence). CDR3 DNA sequence: TGTGCCAGTAGTCTCCCCAGGGGAACTGAAGCTTTCTTT. Translated, it gives CASSLPRGTEAFF.

V usage is TRBV12-3 or TRBV12-4 and J usage is TRBJ1-3, with D uncertain. The CDR3 has 13 residues. Trimming cost V 7 bases and J 0 bases, with 7 bases left between them. The CDR3: CASTLFSGNTIYF. The CDR3 DNA reads as TGTGCCAGCACCCTATTCTCTGGAAACACCATATATTTT.

The CDR3 reads CASSLAWGPDTQYF. DNA for the CDR3: TGTGCCAGCAGCTTAGCATGGGGCCCAGATACGCAGTATTTT. The chain combines TRBV7-2 with TRBJ2-3; maybe TRBD1 (5 bases). V lost 0 bases to trimming and J lost 4 bases, with 8 bases between them. This CDR3 region has 14 residues. Germline assignment: CDR1 SGHTA and CDR2 FQGNSA.

V usage is TRBV5-4 and J usage is TRBJ1-1; the match to TRBD1 covers 10 bases. In germline, CDR1 is SGHNT, CDR2 YYREEE (reference sequence). The CDR3 loop spans 16 amino acids. V trimming: 2 bases; J trimming: 0 bases; junction bases outside the gene matches: 4. In DNA, the CDR3 is TGTGCCAGCAGCTTCGGGACAGGGGCCATGAACACTGAAGCTTTCTTT. Amino acid sequence: CASSFGTGAMNTEAFF.

The CDR3 DNA reads TGTGCCAGTAGTATAGAAGAGGCAGGGGGCTTCGGGGAGCTGTTTTTT. It yields the protein CASSIEEAGGFGELFF. The chain couples TRBV19 to TRBJ2-2, with 8 bases lining up with TRBD1. The CDR3 runs 16 residues. CDR1 and CDR2 from the germline V gene are LNHDA and SQIVND (reference sequence). V gave up 0 bases and J gave up 7 bases; unmatched junction bases: 7.

This chain joins TRBV3-1 (or the pseudogene TRBV3-2) and TRBJ2-3; a weak D match, TRBD2 (7 bases). Per germline, CDR1 LGHDT and CDR2 YNNKEL (reference sequence). V lost 0 bases and J lost 4, with 14 bases in between. The CDR3 consists of 16 residues. The CDR3 is CASSQDWGGGADTQYF. The CDR3 DNA reads as TGTGCCAGCAGCCAAGACTGGGGGGGCGGGGCAGATACGCAGTATTTT.

The rearrangement links TRBV5-1 to TRBJ1-1; D might be TRBD1 (6 bases). V was trimmed by 6 bases and J by 1 base, leaving 13 bases between them. This CDR3 spans 14 amino acids. Germline V gives CDR1 SGHRS, CDR2 YFSETQ. Here the CDR3 reads CASTYQGSNTEAFF. For the CDR3, the DNA is TGCGCCAGCACATACCAGGGGTCGAACACTGAAGCTTTCTTT. Drawing the rest from reference TRBV5-1 and TRBJ1-1, the complete variable domain is KAGVTQTPRYLIKTRGQQVTLSCSPISGHRSVSWYQQTPGQGLQFLFEYFSETQRNKGNFPGRFSGRQFSNSRSEMNVSTLELGDSALYLCASTYQGSNTEAFFGQGTRLTVV.

The chain combines TRBV6-6 with TRBJ1-1; D is unresolved. There are 14 residues in the CDR3. Germline CDR1 MNHNY, CDR2 SVGAGI (reference sequence). Trimming left V 4 bases short and J 1 base short, with 10 bases between. CDR3 region: CASSFGEGNTEAFF. As DNA, the CDR3 is TGTGCCAGCAGTTTTGGGGAGGGGAACACTGAAGCTTTCTTT.

The chain employs TRBV28 and TRBJ1-5; TRBD1 matches at 8 bases. The J segment lost 5 bases and the V segment lost 6 bases, leaving 9 bases of the junction unmatched. CDR1 and CDR2 from the germline V gene are MDHEN and SYDVKM. The CDR3 extends over 15 amino acids. The DNA for the CDR3 is TGTGCCAGCAGCAGTCCTTACAGGGGGGATCAGCCCCAGCATTTT. It yields the protein CASSSPYRGDQPQHF.